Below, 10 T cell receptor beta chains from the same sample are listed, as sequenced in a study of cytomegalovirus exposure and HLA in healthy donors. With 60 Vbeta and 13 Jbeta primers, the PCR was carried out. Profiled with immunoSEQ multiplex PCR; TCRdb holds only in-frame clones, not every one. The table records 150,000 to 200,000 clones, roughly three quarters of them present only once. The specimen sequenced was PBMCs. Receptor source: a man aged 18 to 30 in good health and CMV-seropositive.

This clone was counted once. The CDR3 region has the DNA TGCGCCAGCAGCTTGGGACAGGGGGCGACTTACAATGAGCAGTTCTTC. Translation gives CASSLGQGATYNEQFF. The chain combines TRBV5-1 with TRBJ2-1, with 10 bases aligning to TRBD1. J was trimmed by 4 bases and V by 0 bases; bases with no gene match: 4. CDR1 and CDR2 from the germline V gene are SGHRS and YFSETQ. CDR3 size: 16 residues.

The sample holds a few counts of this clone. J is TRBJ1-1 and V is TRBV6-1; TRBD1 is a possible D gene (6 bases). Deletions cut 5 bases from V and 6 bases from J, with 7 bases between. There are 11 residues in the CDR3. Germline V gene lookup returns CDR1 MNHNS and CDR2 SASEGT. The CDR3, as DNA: TGTGCCAGCAGTCGACAGGCTGAAGCTTTCTTT. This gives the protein CASSRQAEAFF.

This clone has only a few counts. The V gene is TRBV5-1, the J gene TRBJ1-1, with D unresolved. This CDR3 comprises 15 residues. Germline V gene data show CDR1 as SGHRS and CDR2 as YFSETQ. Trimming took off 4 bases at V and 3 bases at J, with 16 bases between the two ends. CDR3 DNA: TGCGCCAGCAGCGGCCGGGTTGGTTTGGACACTGAAGCTTTCTTT. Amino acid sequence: CASSGRVGLDTEAFF.

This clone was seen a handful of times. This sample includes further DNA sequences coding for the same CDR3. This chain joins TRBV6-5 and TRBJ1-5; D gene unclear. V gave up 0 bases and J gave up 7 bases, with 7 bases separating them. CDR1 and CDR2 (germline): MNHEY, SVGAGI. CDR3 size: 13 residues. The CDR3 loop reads CASSYSSQQPQHF. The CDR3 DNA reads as TGTGCCAGCAGTTACTCGAGTCAACAGCCCCAGCATTTT.

DNA of the CDR3: TGTGCCTGCCGGGGGCCTAGCGGGGTTACCGGGGAGCTGTTTTTT. It translates to CACRGPSGVTGELFF. This chain connects TRBV30 to TRBJ2-2, with 9 positions matching TRBD2. Looked up from germline, CDR1 is GTSNPN and CDR2 is SVGIG (reference sequence). The CDR3 runs to 15 residues. V was pared by 6 bases and J by 5 bases, with 10 bases of the junction left unmatched.

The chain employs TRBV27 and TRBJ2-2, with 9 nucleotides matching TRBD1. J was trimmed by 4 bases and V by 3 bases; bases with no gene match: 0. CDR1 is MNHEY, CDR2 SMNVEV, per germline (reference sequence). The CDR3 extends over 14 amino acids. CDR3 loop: CASSLTGGTGELFF. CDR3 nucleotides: TGTGCCAGCAGTTTGACAGGGGGCACCGGGGAGCTGTTTTTT.

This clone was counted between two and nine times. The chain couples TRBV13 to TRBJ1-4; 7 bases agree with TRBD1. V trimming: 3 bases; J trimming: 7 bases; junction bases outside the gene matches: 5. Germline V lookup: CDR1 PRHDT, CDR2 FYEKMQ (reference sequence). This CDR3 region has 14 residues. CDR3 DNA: TGTGCCAGCAGCTTCCCCGACAGGGTTGAAAAACTGTTTTTT. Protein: CASSFPDRVEKLFF.

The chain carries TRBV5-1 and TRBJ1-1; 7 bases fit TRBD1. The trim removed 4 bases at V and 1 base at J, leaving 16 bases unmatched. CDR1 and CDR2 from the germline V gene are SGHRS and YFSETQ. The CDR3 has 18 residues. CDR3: CASSPEAGGKGTNTEAFF. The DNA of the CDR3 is TGCGCCAGCAGCCCTGAAGCAGGGGGAAAAGGGACGAACACTGAAGCTTTCTTT.

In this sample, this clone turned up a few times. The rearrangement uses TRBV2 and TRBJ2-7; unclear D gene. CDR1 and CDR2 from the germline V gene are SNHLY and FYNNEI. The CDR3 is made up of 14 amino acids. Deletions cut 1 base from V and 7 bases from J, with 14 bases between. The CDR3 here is CASSEVRWVGEQYV. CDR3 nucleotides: TGTGCCAGCAGTGAAGTACGCTGGGTCGGAGAGCAGTACGTC.

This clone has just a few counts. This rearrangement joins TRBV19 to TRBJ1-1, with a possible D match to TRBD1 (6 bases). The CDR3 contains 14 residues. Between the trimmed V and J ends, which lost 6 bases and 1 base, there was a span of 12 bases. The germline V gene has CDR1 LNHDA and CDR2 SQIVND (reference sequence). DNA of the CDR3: TGTGCCAGTAGCAAATTGACAGGGAACACTGAAGCTTTCTTT. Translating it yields CASSKLTGNTEAFF.